This entry lists 2 T cell receptor beta chains sequenced from one sample in a study of naive and memory T cell subsets. Both TRBC1 and TRBC2 were covered by a beta constant-region primer of two equimolar oligonucleotides. TCRdb processed the UMI-ligation and nested PCR reads anew with MiXCR; each CDR3 protein has one entry. The table shows 140,000 to 150,000 distinct CDR3 sequences, with approximately 15% occurring only once. The sequenced sample was naive CD4+ T cells from blood. The receptors stem from a human donor in good health.

This chain joins TRBV29-1 and TRBJ2-7, with TRBD1 matching over 10 bases. Trimming removed 3 bases from V and 6 bases from J; junction bases left unmatched: 5. In germline, CDR1 is SQVTM, CDR2 ANQGSEA. The length of the CDR3 is 13 residues. The DNA of the CDR3 is TGCAGCGTTGAGAGGGACAGGGGTCGCGAGCAGTACTTC. It translates to CSVERDRGREQYF.

Only a few counts were recorded for this clonotype. The chain is built from TRBV3-1 and TRBJ2-1; the D is unclear. Per the germline V gene, CDR1 is LGHDT and CDR2 is YNNKEL (reference sequence). Trimming stripped 1 base from V and 5 bases from J, with 12 bases between. The CDR3 has 15 residues. The CDR3 here is CASSQANMWNNEQFF. The CDR3 nucleotides are TGTGCCAGCAGCCAAGCAAATATGTGGAACAATGAGCAGTTCTTC.